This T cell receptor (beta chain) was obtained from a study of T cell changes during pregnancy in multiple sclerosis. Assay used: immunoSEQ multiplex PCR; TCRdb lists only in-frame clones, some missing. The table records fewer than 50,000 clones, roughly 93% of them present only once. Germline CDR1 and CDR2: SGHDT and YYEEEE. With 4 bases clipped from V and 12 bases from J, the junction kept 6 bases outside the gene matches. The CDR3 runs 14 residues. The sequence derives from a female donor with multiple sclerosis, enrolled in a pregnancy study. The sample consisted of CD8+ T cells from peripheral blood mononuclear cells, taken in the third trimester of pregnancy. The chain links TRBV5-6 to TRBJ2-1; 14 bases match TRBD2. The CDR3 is CASSLTSGRGLQFF. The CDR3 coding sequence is TGTGCCAGCAGCCTGACTAGCGGGAGGGGATTGCAGTTCTTC.